The 28 T cell receptor beta chains presented below share a single source sample, sequenced in a study of blood T cell repertoires in COVID-19. Sequenced by immunoSEQ multiplex PCR; TCRdb stores in-frame clones only, minus some. Here the sample spans about 380,000 clones, roughly 90% being singletons. The sequenced sample consisted of PBMCs or T cells enriched from blood (not recorded which). The receptor source for this set is a woman aged 25 to 39 who had recovered from COVID-19.

The chain combines TRBV27 with TRBJ2-7, with 7 bases that match TRBD2. The CDR3 length is 13 residues. The trim removed 5 bases at V and 2 bases at J, leaving 3 bases unmatched. Germline V CDR1 and CDR2: MNHEY, SMNVEV (reference sequence). DNA for the CDR3: TGTGCCAGCAGTCCCAGCGGGACCTACGAGCAGTACTTC. Translating it yields CASSPSGTYEQYF.

The chain uses TRBV11-2 and TRBJ1-1; 10 positions agree with TRBD1. Germline CDR1 reads SGHAT; CDR2 reads FQNNGV. The CDR3 extends over 13 amino acids. V dropped 5 bases and J dropped 7; count of bases not matched to a gene: 4. The CDR3 sequence is CASSPDRGVEAFF. For the CDR3, the DNA is TGTGCCAGCAGCCCGGACAGGGGGGTTGAAGCTTTCTTT.

The chain carries TRBV5-1 and TRBJ1-4; no firm D call. CDR3 length: 15 amino acids. Trimming left V 2 bases short and J 0 bases short, with 8 bases between. The germline gives CDR1 SGHRS, CDR2 YFSETQ. CDR3 sequence (DNA): TGCGCCAGCAGCTTTCTCGGGGCAACTAATGAAAAACTGTTTTTT. It yields the protein CASSFLGATNEKLFF.

V gene TRBV2 combines with J gene TRBJ2-1, with 7 bases lining up with TRBD2. J was trimmed by 0 bases and V by 7 bases; bases with no gene match: 6. CDR3 length: 15 amino acids. The germline CDR1 and CDR2 sequences are SNHLY and FYNNEI. The CDR3 DNA sequence: TGTGCCAGCAATCCTAGCGGCCTCTCCTACAATGAGCAGTTCTTC. Translating gives CASNPSGLSYNEQFF.

This rearrangement joins TRBV19 to TRBJ2-7, with a possible D match to TRBD2 (5 bases). The germline CDR1 and CDR2 sequences are LNHDA and SQIVND (reference sequence). The CDR3 totals 15 residues. Trimming took 5 bases from V and 7 from J, leaving 21 bases between them. The CDR3 DNA reads TGTGCCAGTAGTTCCCGAGGGTCGGGCCCCCAGGAGCAGTACTTC. Translating it yields CASSSRGSGPQEQYF.

The chain couples TRBV18 to TRBJ1-2, with TRBD1 matching 8 bases. This CDR3 region has 15 residues. The germline gives CDR1 KGHSH, CDR2 LQKENI. The J segment lost 7 bases and the V segment lost 5 bases, leaving 12 bases of the junction unmatched. This CDR3 reads CASSDNAQGAIGYTF. The CDR3 nucleotides are TGTGCCAGCTCAGACAACGCCCAGGGGGCCATTGGCTACACCTTC.

The V call is TRBV19, the J call TRBJ1-5; D is uncertain. The V gene lost 3 bases and the J gene lost 7 bases, with 16 bases spanning the gap. In germline, CDR1 is LNHDA, CDR2 SQIVND (reference sequence). The CDR3 is 15 residues long. This chain's CDR3 is CASSMVKWRGQPQHF. Written as DNA, the CDR3 is TGTGCCAGTAGTATGGTCAAGTGGAGAGGGCAGCCCCAGCATTTT.

J is TRBJ2-3 and V is TRBV19; TRBD2 agrees at 14 bases. This CDR3 spans 18 amino acids. V was pared by 3 bases and J by 2 bases, with 7 bases of the junction left unmatched. Germline CDR1 LNHDA, CDR2 SQIVND (reference sequence). The DNA for the CDR3 is TGTGCCAGTAGTATCCGGACTAGCGGGAGGTTCCTCACAGATACGCAGTATTTT. It specifies CASSIRTSGRFLTDTQYF.

V gene TRBV10-2 combines with J gene TRBJ2-5; no definite D call. This CDR3 spans 11 amino acids. With 4 bases removed from V and 5 bases from J, the gap between germline ends came to 5 bases. CDR1 is WSHSY, CDR2 SAAADI, per germline. This CDR3 is CASSVYETQYF. CDR3 nucleotides: TGCGCCAGCAGTGTTTATGAGACCCAGTACTTC.

With respect to this clone: Other DNA sequences within the sample encode an identical CDR3. V is TRBV5-1 and J is TRBJ1-1, with 11 bases aligning to TRBD1. Germline assignment: CDR1 SGHRS and CDR2 YFSETQ. There are 14 residues in the CDR3. The V gene end was trimmed by 4 bases and the J gene end by 5 bases; junction bases not matched to a gene: 4. This CDR3 reads CASSLGQGGTEAFF. In DNA form, the CDR3 reads TGCGCCAGCAGCCTGGGACAGGGGGGGACTGAAGCTTTCTTT.

The chain uses TRBV29-1 and TRBJ2-1; possible D gene TRBD2, 6 bases. V lost 3 bases and J 0 bases, leaving 24 bases between the germline ends. Per germline, CDR1 SQVTM and CDR2 ANQGSEA. The CDR3 consists of 19 residues. The CDR3 region is CSVDGASATVSPSYNEQFF. The CDR3 nucleotides read TGCAGCGTTGATGGGGCTAGCGCAACGGTCAGTCCCTCCTACAATGAGCAGTTCTTC.

The chain employs TRBV19 and TRBJ2-5, with D tentatively TRBD1 (6 bases). CDR3 length: 15 amino acids. Germline values: CDR1 LNHDA, CDR2 SQIVND (reference sequence). V was cut by 11 bases and J by 2 bases, with 21 bases left in between. This CDR3 reads CACRRDNFRQETQYF. CDR3 DNA sequence: TGTGCCTGTCGACGGGACAATTTTAGACAAGAGACCCAGTACTTC.

The chain links TRBV19 to TRBJ1-3; the D is unclear. Trimming removed 3 bases from V and 1 base from J, with 10 bases in between. Germline CDR1 is LNHDA and CDR2 is SQIVND (reference sequence). CDR3 length: 15 residues. The CDR3 region has the DNA TGTGCCAGTAGTATTTTCGGGGAATCTGGAAACACCATATATTTT. Translating gives CASSIFGESGNTIYF.

The rearrangement joins TRBV9 to TRBJ1-3; D is unclear. The V and J ends lost 0 bases and 1 base respectively, with 11 bases between them. Germline V gene lookup returns CDR1 SGDLS and CDR2 YYNGEE. The CDR3 has 16 amino acids. Here the CDR3 reads CASSVATGESGNTIYF. CDR3 bases: TGTGCCAGCAGCGTAGCTACTGGGGAGTCTGGAAACACCATATATTTT. The whole variable domain, filled in from reference TRBV9 and TRBJ1-3, reads DSGVTQTPKHLITATGQRVTLRCSPRSGDLSVYWYQQSLDQGLQFLIQYYNGEERAKGNILERFSAQQFPDLHSELNLSSLELGDSALYFCASSVATGESGNTIYFGEGSWLTVV.

The genes are TRBV6-5 and TRBJ2-2; 7 nucleotides match TRBD1. This CDR3 contains 13 residues. The trim removed 6 bases at V and 7 bases at J, leaving 5 bases unmatched. CDR1 and CDR2 (germline): MNHEY, SVGAGI. CDR3 protein: CASSTGVSGELFF. CDR3 bases: TGTGCCAGCAGCACAGGGGTGAGCGGGGAGCTGTTTTTT.

The V gene is TRBV27, the J gene TRBJ1-4; D remains ambiguous. Trimming cost V 6 bases and J 7 bases, with 6 bases left between them. CDR3 length: 11 residues. Germline CDR1 and CDR2: MNHEY and SMNVEV (reference sequence). The chain's CDR3 is CASRPGEKLFF. The CDR3 DNA sequence: TGTGCCAGCAGGCCGGGTGAAAAACTGTTTTTT. Combining the CDR3 with reference TRBV27 and TRBJ1-4 gives the whole variable domain EAQVTQNPRYLITVTGKKLTVTCSQNMNHEYMSWYRQDPGLGLRQIYYSMNVEVTDKGDVPEGYKVSRKEKRNFPLILESPSPNQTSLYFCASRPGEKLFFGSGTQLSVL.

This chain links TRBV6-5 with TRBJ2-1; TRBD2 matches 8 bases. Germline trimming cut 0 bases from V and 7 bases from J; bases unmatched to any gene: 8. The CDR3 runs to 16 residues. The germline CDR1 and CDR2 sequences are MNHEY and SVGAGI. Here the CDR3 DNA reads TGTGCCAGCAGTTACTCGACGGGGGGGCTGGCAAATGAGCAGTTCTTC. It encodes CASSYSTGGLANEQFF.

The chain employs TRBV5-1 and TRBJ2-1; 11 nucleotides line up with TRBD2. Germline loops: CDR1 SGHRS, CDR2 YFSETQ. J lost 0 bases, V lost 0 bases, and 11 bases had no gene match. The CDR3 is 20 amino acids. CDR3 DNA sequence: TGCGCCAGCAGCTTGGGCTTGGTAGCGGGGGGGCATAGCTCCTACAATGAGCAGTTCTTC. It codes for CASSLGLVAGGHSSYNEQFF. Variable domain in full (rest from reference TRBV5-1 and TRBJ2-1): KAGVTQTPRYLIKTRGQQVTLSCSPISGHRSVSWYQQTPGQGLQFLFEYFSETQRNKGNFPGRFSGRQFSNSRSEMNVSTLELGDSALYLCASSLGLVAGGHSSYNEQFFGPGTRLTVL.

V gene TRBV2 combines with J gene TRBJ1-1; maybe TRBD1 (5 bases). V lost 7 bases and J lost 3, with 6 bases in between. Germline V lookup: CDR1 SNHLY, CDR2 FYNNEI. The CDR3 covers 11 residues. The CDR3 region is CASTRDTEAFF. The CDR3 nucleotides are TGTGCCAGCACCAGGGACACTGAAGCTTTCTTT.

The rearrangement joins TRBV23-1 to TRBJ2-2, with TRBD1 identical over 9 bases. TRBV23-1 is given ORF status, its function remaining uncertain. The V and J ends lost 5 bases and 7 bases, in that order; junction bases with no gene match: 8. The CDR3 runs 15 residues. CDR3 sequence: CASSYRGLRNGELFF. The CDR3 DNA sequence: TGCGCCAGCAGTTACAGGGGGCTACGTAACGGGGAGCTGTTTTTT.

The genes are TRBV3-1 (or the pseudogene TRBV3-2) and TRBJ2-1; TRBD2 matches at 7 bases. This CDR3 has 15 amino acids. Germline CDR1 LGHDT, CDR2 YNNKEL (reference sequence). Trimming took 1 base from V and 4 from J; bases not matched to a gene: 4. CDR3 residues: CASSQGRGFYNEQFF. The DNA of the CDR3 is TGTGCCAGCAGCCAAGGGCGGGGGTTTTACAATGAGCAGTTCTTC.

V gene TRBV6-1 combines with J gene TRBJ1-4, with D possibly matching TRBD1 (5 bases). V was trimmed by 3 bases and J by 4 bases, leaving 9 bases between them. The CDR3 loop spans 14 amino acids. From germline, CDR1 is MNHNS and CDR2 SASEGT. In DNA form, the CDR3 reads TGTGCCAGCAGTGATGGTCAGGGTAATGAAAAACTGTTTTTT. Translated: CASSDGQGNEKLFF.

The chain has TRBV5-1 and TRBJ2-2; D perhaps matches TRBD1 (5 bases). The CDR3 consists of 15 residues. Germline lookup yields CDR1 SGHRS and CDR2 YFSETQ. Trimming shortened V by 1 base and J by 1 base, and 8 bases separated the two germline ends. The DNA for the CDR3 is TGCGCCAGCAGCTTGCCGACAGTGAACACCGGGGAGCTGTTTTTT. This codes for CASSLPTVNTGELFF.

This chain uses TRBV10-3 with TRBJ1-1; TRBD1 matches at 8 bases. The J segment lost 0 bases and the V segment lost 6 bases, leaving 6 bases of the junction unmatched. Per germline, CDR1 ENHRY and CDR2 SYGVKD. The CDR3 has 15 residues. The CDR3 bases are TGTGCCATCAGGAAAAGACAGGGGATGAACACTGAAGCTTTCTTT. It codes for CAIRKRQGMNTEAFF.

V usage is TRBV27 and J usage is TRBJ1-3; a weak D match, TRBD1 (6 bases). V was cut by 2 bases and J by 3 bases, with 11 bases left in between. Germline V lookup: CDR1 MNHEY, CDR2 SMNVEV (reference sequence). The CDR3 spans 15 residues. CDR3 coding DNA: TGTGCCAGCAGTTTAACAGGGTCGGTTGGAAACACCATATATTTT. Its translation is CASSLTGSVGNTIYF.

The chain uses TRBV2 and TRBJ2-2, with 9 bases matching TRBD1. The germline CDR1 and CDR2 sequences are SNHLY and FYNNEI. J gave up 4 bases and V 4 bases, and 4 bases lay outside the gene matches. The CDR3 spans 15 residues. CDR3 DNA sequence: TGTGCCAGCAGTGGGACAGGGGTGAGCACCGGGGAGCTGTTTTTT. It translates to CASSGTGVSTGELFF.

The chain has TRBV28 and TRBJ1-2, with D perhaps TRBD1 (6 bases). Germline V gene data show CDR1 as MDHEN and CDR2 as SYDVKM. Trimming took off 7 bases at V and 4 bases at J, with 16 bases between the two ends. The CDR3 is 14 amino acids. CDR3 protein: CASTLQGTVYGYTF. CDR3 in DNA: TGTGCCAGCACCCTTCAGGGGACGGTCTATGGCTACACCTTC.

The chain carries TRBV3-1 (or the pseudogene TRBV3-2) and TRBJ2-1; D is possibly TRBD1 (5 bases). Germline CDR1 is LGHDT and CDR2 is YNNKEL (reference sequence). The CDR3 has 15 amino acids. Trimming removed 1 base from V and 2 bases from J, with 9 bases in between. The CDR3 DNA reads TGTGCCAGCAGCCAAGCAGGGCTTGCCTACAATGAGCAGTTCTTC. It is translated as CASSQAGLAYNEQFF.